The clone carrying this TCR beta chain was seen a few times. Its target is not known. The source of the sample is a study of cytomegalovirus exposure and HLA in healthy donors. Germline CDR1 reads PRHDT; CDR2 reads FYEKMQ (reference sequence). The CDR3 contains 15 residues. Trimming removed 8 bases from V and 1 base from J; junction bases left unmatched: 5. Study-wide results and caveats: Among the most significant clusters, several appeared linked to common viral pathogens in a later analysis. Reported findings show TCR beta sequences accurately forecast HLA-A and HLA-B alleles in most subjects. Rare TCR sequences dominated, though some public TCRs recurred in many donors.

PCR was performed using 60 Vbeta and 13 Jbeta primers. Produced via immunoSEQ multiplex PCR; TCRdb's table is partial and in-frame only. The table records 150,000 to 200,000 clones, about 83% of them present only once. This chain uses TRBV13 with TRBJ2-2; 9 bases are a match to TRBD1. This TCR derives from a woman aged 25 to 45 in good health and CMV-seropositive. The material sequenced was PBMCs. The CDR3 DNA is TGTGCCAGCCCGGGACAGGGACGGAACACCGGGGAGCTGTTTTTT. This sequence encodes CASPGQGRNTGELFF.